These 18 T cell receptor beta chains came from one sample sequenced in a study of blood T cell repertoires in COVID-19. Generated by immunoSEQ multiplex PCR, the TCRdb table keeps only in-frame clones and is missing some. The table includes hundreds of thousands of clones, 75% to 90% detected once. Sequencing was carried out using PBMCs or T cells enriched from blood (not recorded which). The receptors were sampled from a man aged 30 to 45 who had recovered from COVID-19.

For this clone: A junction end diverges from the germline sequence, so it may reflect a read error. V gene TRBV3-1 (or the pseudogene TRBV3-2) combines with J gene TRBJ2-7; D may be TRBD2 (6 bases). From germline, CDR1 is LGHDT and CDR2 YNNKEL (reference sequence). The CDR3 totals 12 residues. The CDR3 bases are TGTGCCAGCAGTCTTAATTTGGGGGACTGGAACTTC. Its protein is CASSLNLGDWNF.

The chain couples TRBV7-8 to TRBJ2-2; possibly TRBD1 for D (5 bases). The length of the CDR3 is 13 residues. Germline CDR1 and CDR2: SGHVS and FQNEAQ. Trimming pared 3 bases from V and 7 bases from J, leaving 9 bases between. CDR3 protein: CASSFGASGELFF. CDR3 nucleotides: TGTGCCAGCAGCTTTGGGGCGAGCGGGGAGCTGTTTTTT.

The gene calls are TRBV4-1 and TRBJ1-2, with D unresolved. V was clipped by 2 bases and J by 4 bases, with 5 bases between them. Germline lookup yields CDR1 MGHRA and CDR2 YSYEKL. This CDR3 is 12 amino acids long. This CDR3 is CASSQSSYGYTF. In nucleotides, the CDR3 is TGCGCCAGCAGCCAATCATCCTATGGCTACACCTTC.

This chain connects TRBV6-6 to TRBJ1-2, with D perhaps TRBD1 (5 bases). In germline, CDR1 is MNHNY, CDR2 SVGAGI (reference sequence). This CDR3 has 15 amino acids. Trimming removed 8 bases at V and 8 bases at J, with 24 bases between. The CDR3, as DNA: TGTGCCAGCGTTCCAGCGCAGCAGGGAGGTTCAGGCTACACCTTC. It translates to CASVPAQQGGSGYTF.

The chain joins TRBV3-1 (or the pseudogene TRBV3-2) to TRBJ2-1, with D perhaps matching TRBD2 (6 bases). Germline V gene sequence: CDR1 LGHDT, CDR2 YNNKEL (reference sequence). The CDR3 has 17 residues. V shed 4 bases and J shed 4 bases, with 20 bases lying between them. Here the CDR3 reads CASSPRALTSRYNEQFF. DNA of the CDR3: TGTGCCAGCAGCCCCAGGGCCCTAACTAGCCGATACAATGAGCAGTTCTTC.

This rearrangement joins TRBV27 to TRBJ1-3; D not certain. Germline values: CDR1 MNHEY, CDR2 SMNVEV (reference sequence). The CDR3 contains 13 residues. V was cut by 4 bases and J by 7 bases, with 11 bases left in between. The CDR3 loop reads CASSSSLDNTIYF. Here the CDR3 DNA reads TGTGCCAGCAGTTCTTCCCTAGATAACACCATATATTTT.

The genes are TRBV7-9 and TRBJ1-3; possible D gene TRBD1, 5 bases. The CDR3 sequence is 18 residues long. Germline V gene lookup returns CDR1 SEHNR and CDR2 FQNEAQ (reference sequence). Trimming stripped 2 bases from V and 0 bases from J, with 17 bases between. CDR3 in DNA: TGTGCCAGCAGCTTACCCACTCTGGACACCTCCTCTGGAAACACCATATATTTT. Amino acids: CASSLPTLDTSSGNTIYF.

This chain links TRBV7-2 with TRBJ1-5; 8 positions agree with TRBD1. The ends lost 4 bases at V and 6 bases at J; junction bases unmatched: 8. The CDR3 totals 15 residues. Germline V gene data show CDR1 as SGHTA and CDR2 as FQGNSA. The DNA for the CDR3 is TGTGCCAGCAGCTCCACACGACAGGGGATTCAGCCCCAGCATTTT. Encoded protein: CASSSTRQGIQPQHF.

The chain is built from TRBV30 and TRBJ1-4; D not resolved. The CDR3 is made up of 13 amino acids. Germline V gene lookup returns CDR1 GTSNPN and CDR2 SVGIG (reference sequence). Trimming removed 7 bases at V and 5 bases at J, with 14 bases between. CDR3 in amino acids: CASLGEPNEKLFF. The CDR3 nucleotides read TGTGCCTCCTTGGGAGAACCAAATGAAAAACTGTTTTTT. The full variable domain, its missing parts supplied by reference TRBV30 and TRBJ1-4, is SQTIHQWPATLVQPVGSPLSLECTVEGTSNPNLYWYRQAAGRGLQLLFYSVGIGQISSEVPQNLSASRPQDRQFILSSKKLLLSDSGFYLCASLGEPNEKLFFGSGTQLSVL.

V usage is TRBV19 and J usage is TRBJ1-5; 9 nucleotides agree with TRBD1. Germline V gives CDR1 LNHDA, CDR2 SQIVND (reference sequence). The CDR3 runs to 17 residues. V lost 3 bases to trimming and J lost 1 base; unmatched junction nucleotides: 7. CDR3 in amino acids: CASSMGGTGRSNQPQHF. The CDR3 nucleotides read TGTGCCAGTAGTATGGGGGGGACAGGGCGAAGCAATCAGCCCCAGCATTTT.

The table lists this clone with a count of one. This sequence joins TRBV30 and TRBJ2-3; possibly TRBD2 for D (6 bases). The CDR3 is 15 residues long. Trimming removed 0 bases at V and 4 bases at J, with 14 bases between. Germline V CDR1 and CDR2: GTSNPN, SVGIG (reference sequence). The CDR3 DNA follows: TGTGCCTGGAGTGTCCCCAGCGGGTTTTCAGATACGCAGTATTTT. Its protein is CAWSVPSGFSDTQYF.

The chain has TRBV11-3 and TRBJ2-7; 7 positions match TRBD1. The germline V gene has CDR1 SGHNT and CDR2 YENEEA. CDR3 length equals 14 residues. The junction had 4 bases not matched to a gene; V was cut back by 5 bases and J by 0 bases. The CDR3 nucleotides read TGTGCCAGCAGCCCGACAGGGATCTCCTACGAGCAGTACTTC. Amino acids: CASSPTGISYEQYF. The whole variable domain, filled in from reference TRBV11-3 and TRBJ2-7, reads EAGVVQSPRYKIIEKKQPVAFWCNPISGHNTLYWYLQNLGQGPELLIRYENEEAVDDSQLPKDRFSAERLKGVDSTLKIQPAELGDSAVYLCASSPTGISYEQYFGPGTRLTVT.

The chain joins TRBV4-2 to TRBJ2-1; TRBD2 might be the D (6 bases). With 1 base removed from V and 5 bases from J, the gap between germline ends came to 15 bases. This CDR3 spans 16 amino acids. The germline CDR1 and CDR2 sequences are LGHNA and YNFKEQ. The CDR3 bases are TGTGCCAGCAGCCAAGTTCCCGGGACTCGCAACAATGAGCAGTTCTTC. Translation: CASSQVPGTRNNEQFF.

The chain uses TRBV28 and TRBJ1-5; a possible D gene is TRBD1 (5 bases). V dropped 6 bases and J dropped 7 bases, with 16 bases sitting between them. The CDR3 contains 14 residues. CDR1 is MDHEN, CDR2 SYDVKM, per germline. For the CDR3, the DNA is TGTGCCAGCAGCCTAGGGGCGGAACTGCAGCCCCAGCATTTT. It translates to CASSLGAELQPQHF.

V and J are TRBV6-6 and TRBJ2-3, with 16 bases aligning to TRBD2. CDR3 length: 18 amino acids. Germline loops: CDR1 MNHNY, CDR2 SVGAGI (reference sequence). The junction had 7 bases not matched to a gene; V was cut back by 5 bases and J by 2 bases. The CDR3 DNA follows: TGTGCCAGCAGTCCGGGACTAGCGGGGGGGGGCTACACAGATACGCAGTATTTT. Its protein is CASSPGLAGGGYTDTQYF.

J is TRBJ1-2 and V is TRBV6-6, with a tentative D call TRBD1 (5 bases). In germline, CDR1 is MNHNY, CDR2 SVGAGI (reference sequence). This CDR3 contains 14 residues. V shed 2 bases and J shed 7 bases, with 14 bases lying between them. CDR3 bases: TGTGCCAGCAGTTACAACCGACAGACCGGTGGCTACACCTTC. Amino acid sequence: CASSYNRQTGGYTF.

This clone was seen only once. The chain joins TRBV4-2 to TRBJ2-7, with D hard to call. CDR3 length: 13 amino acids. In germline, CDR1 is LGHNA, CDR2 YNFKEQ. V lost 1 base to trimming and J lost 4 bases, with 8 bases between them. The CDR3 loop reads CASSQVGRYEQYF. The CDR3 region has the DNA TGTGCCAGCAGCCAAGTTGGCAGATACGAGCAGTACTTC.

The CDR3 sequence is CASRKQGSDGYTF. The CDR3, as DNA: TGTGCCAGCAGGAAACAGGGTAGCGATGGCTACACCTTC. The rearrangement uses TRBV7-9 and TRBJ1-2, with D perhaps matching TRBD1 (6 bases). Germline lookup yields CDR1 SEHNR and CDR2 FQNEAQ (reference sequence). The V gene lost 6 bases and the J gene lost 6 bases, with 14 bases spanning the gap. CDR3 length equals 13 residues.